One T cell receptor (beta chain) is described in this entry. Its matching antigen is unknown. The germline V and J ends were trimmed by 1 base and 4 bases, with 10 bases remaining between them. Germline loops: CDR1 SGHVS, CDR2 FNYEAQ. This CDR3 spans 14 amino acids. Amplification of TCR beta CDR3 regions was performed using RNA transcripts as template. The TCR CDR3 was amplified in a first-round RT-PCR using the HTBI primer set. TCRdb analysed the multiplex PCR reads with MiXCR anew, one entry per CDR3 protein. This sample has roughly 560,000 distinct CDR3 sequences; approximately 15% occur once, and the top ten carry about 4.5%. These data belong to a study of T cells in Graves' hyperthyroidism and ophthalmopathy. Points from the study as a whole: With a median lead of 6.5 months before onset, the model predicted ophthalmopathy. Peripheral blood also featured most of the thyroid clonotypes expanded above 0.001.

Sequenced sample: blood. This clonotype originated in a woman between 40 and 50 years old with Graves' ophthalmopathy. This chain links TRBV7-6 with TRBJ1-2; D remains unclear. The CDR3 is CASSLVGPPYGYTF. The CDR3 coding sequence is TGTGCCAGCAGCTTAGTTGGCCCCCCCTATGGCTACACCTTC.